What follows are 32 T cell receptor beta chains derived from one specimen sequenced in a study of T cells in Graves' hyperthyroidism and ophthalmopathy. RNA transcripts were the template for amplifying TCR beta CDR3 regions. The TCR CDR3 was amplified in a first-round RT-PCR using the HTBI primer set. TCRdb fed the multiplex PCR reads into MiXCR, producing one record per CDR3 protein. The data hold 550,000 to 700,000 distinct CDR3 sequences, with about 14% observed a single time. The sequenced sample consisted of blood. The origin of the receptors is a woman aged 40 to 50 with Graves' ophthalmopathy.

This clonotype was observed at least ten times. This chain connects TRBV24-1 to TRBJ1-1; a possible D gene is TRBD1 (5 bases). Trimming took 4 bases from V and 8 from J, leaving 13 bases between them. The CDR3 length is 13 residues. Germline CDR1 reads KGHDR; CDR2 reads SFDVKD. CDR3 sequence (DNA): TGTGCCACCAGTGACCAGGACCGGGGCGAAGCTTTCTTT. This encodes CATSDQDRGEAFF.

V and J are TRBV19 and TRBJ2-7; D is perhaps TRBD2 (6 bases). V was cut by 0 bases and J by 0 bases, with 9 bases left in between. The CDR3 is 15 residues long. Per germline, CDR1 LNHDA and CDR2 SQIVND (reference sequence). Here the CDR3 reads CASSIDGGNSYEQYF. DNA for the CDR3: TGTGCCAGTAGTATAGATGGCGGGAACTCCTACGAGCAGTACTTC.

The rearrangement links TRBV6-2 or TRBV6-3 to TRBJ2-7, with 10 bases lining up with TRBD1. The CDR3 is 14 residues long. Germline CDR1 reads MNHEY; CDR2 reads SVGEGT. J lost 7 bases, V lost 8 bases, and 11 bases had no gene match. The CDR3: CASHGRPGQGEQYF. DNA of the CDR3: TGTGCCAGCCATGGCCGGCCGGGACAGGGGGAGCAGTACTTC.

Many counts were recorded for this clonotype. CDR3 loop: CATSDSSGSSYEQYF. CDR3 bases: TGTGCCACCAGTGATTCTAGCGGGAGCTCCTACGAGCAGTACTTC. The rearrangement uses TRBV24-1 and TRBJ2-7; 10 bases are a match to TRBD2. In germline, CDR1 is KGHDR, CDR2 SFDVKD. There are 15 residues in the CDR3. The V segment lost 2 bases and the J segment 0 bases; nucleotides outside the gene matches: 0.

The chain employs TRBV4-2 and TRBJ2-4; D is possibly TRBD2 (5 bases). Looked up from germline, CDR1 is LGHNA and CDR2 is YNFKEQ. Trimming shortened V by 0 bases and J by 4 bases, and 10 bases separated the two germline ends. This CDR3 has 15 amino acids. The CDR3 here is CASSQDAGIKNIQYF. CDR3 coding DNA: TGTGCCAGCAGCCAAGATGCGGGCATTAAAAACATTCAGTACTTC.

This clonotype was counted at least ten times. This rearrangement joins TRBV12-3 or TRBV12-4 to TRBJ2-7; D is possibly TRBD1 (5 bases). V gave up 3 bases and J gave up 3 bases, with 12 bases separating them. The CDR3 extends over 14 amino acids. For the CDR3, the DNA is TGTGCCAGCAGTTTTAAGGGGCAGGACTACGAGCAGTACTTC. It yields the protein CASSFKGQDYEQYF.

The CDR3 sequence is CASSWGSVYEQYF. For the CDR3, the DNA is TGTGCCAGCAGCTGGGGGTCGGTCTACGAGCAGTACTTC. This chain connects TRBV7-8 to TRBJ2-7; D is possibly TRBD1 or TRBD2 (5 bases each). CDR1 SGHVS and CDR2 FQNEAQ come from the germline V gene. Trimming left V 4 bases short and J 3 bases short, with 10 bases between. This CDR3 has 13 amino acids. Full variable domain (remainder filled in from reference TRBV7-8 and TRBJ2-7): GAGVSQSPRYKVAKRGQDVALRCDPISGHVSLFWYQQALGQGPEFLTYFQNEAQLDKSGLPSDRFFAERPEGSVSTLKIQRTQQEDSAVYLCASSWGSVYEQYFGPGTRLTVT.

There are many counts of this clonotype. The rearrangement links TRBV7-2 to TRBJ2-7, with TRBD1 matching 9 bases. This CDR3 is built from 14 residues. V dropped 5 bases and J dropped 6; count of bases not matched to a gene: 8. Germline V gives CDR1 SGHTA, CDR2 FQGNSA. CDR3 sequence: CASSKGTGQAEQYF. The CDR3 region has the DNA TGTGCCAGCAGCAAAGGGACAGGGCAAGCCGAGCAGTACTTC.

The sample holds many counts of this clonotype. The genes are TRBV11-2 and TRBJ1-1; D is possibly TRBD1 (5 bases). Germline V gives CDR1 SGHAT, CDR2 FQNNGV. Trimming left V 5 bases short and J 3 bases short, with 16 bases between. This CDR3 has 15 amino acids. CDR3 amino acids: CASSLYLGGDTEAFF. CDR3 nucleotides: TGTGCCAGCAGCCTGTATTTGGGGGGGGACACTGAAGCTTTCTTT. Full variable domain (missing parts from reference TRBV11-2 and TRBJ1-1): EAGVAQSPRYKIIEKRQSVAFWCNPISGHATLYWYQQILGQGPKLLIQFQNNGVVDDSQLPKDRFSAERLKGVDSTLKIQPAKLEDSAVYLCASSLYLGGDTEAFFGQGTRLTVV.

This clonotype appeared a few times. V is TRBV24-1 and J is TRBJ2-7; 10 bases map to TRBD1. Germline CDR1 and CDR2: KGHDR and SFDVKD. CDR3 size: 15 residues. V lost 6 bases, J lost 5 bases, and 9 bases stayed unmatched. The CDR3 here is CATSLGQGVGDEQYF. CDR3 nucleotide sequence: TGTGCCACCAGTCTTGGACAGGGGGTGGGGGACGAGCAGTACTTC.

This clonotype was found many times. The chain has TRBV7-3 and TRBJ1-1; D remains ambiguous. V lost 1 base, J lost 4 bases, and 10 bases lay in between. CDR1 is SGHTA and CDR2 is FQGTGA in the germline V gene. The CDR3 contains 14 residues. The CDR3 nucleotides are TGTGCCAGCAGCTTAAGAGGGCCGATCACTGAAGCTTTCTTT. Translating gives CASSLRGPITEAFF.

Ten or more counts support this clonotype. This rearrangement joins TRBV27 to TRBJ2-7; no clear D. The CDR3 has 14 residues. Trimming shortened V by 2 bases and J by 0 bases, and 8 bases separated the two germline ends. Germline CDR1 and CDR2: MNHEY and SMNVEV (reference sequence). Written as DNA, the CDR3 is TGTGCCAGCAGTTTAAGGAGAAACTCCTACGAGCAGTACTTC. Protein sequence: CASSLRRNSYEQYF.

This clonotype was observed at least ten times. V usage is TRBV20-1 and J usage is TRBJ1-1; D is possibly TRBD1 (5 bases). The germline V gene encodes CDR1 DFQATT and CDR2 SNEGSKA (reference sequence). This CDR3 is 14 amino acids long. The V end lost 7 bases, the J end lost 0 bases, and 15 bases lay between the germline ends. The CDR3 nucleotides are TGCAGTGACGGGGGGGAATACATGAACACTGAAGCTTTCTTT. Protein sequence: CSDGGEYMNTEAFF.

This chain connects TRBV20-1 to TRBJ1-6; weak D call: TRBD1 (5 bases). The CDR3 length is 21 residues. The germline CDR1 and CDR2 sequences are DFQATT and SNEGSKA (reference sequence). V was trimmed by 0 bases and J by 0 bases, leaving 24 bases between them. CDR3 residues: CSARDPRSGWLRSSYNSPLHF. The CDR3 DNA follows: TGCAGTGCTAGAGATCCCCGGTCAGGGTGGTTGCGTAGCTCCTATAATTCACCCCTCCACTTT.

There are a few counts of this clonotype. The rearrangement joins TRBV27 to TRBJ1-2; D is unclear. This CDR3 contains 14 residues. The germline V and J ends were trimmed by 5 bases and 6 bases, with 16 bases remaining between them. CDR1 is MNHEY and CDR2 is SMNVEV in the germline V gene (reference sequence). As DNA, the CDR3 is TGTGCCAGCAGTAGCCTCTCTGGGGTTAATGGCTACACCTTC. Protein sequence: CASSSLSGVNGYTF.

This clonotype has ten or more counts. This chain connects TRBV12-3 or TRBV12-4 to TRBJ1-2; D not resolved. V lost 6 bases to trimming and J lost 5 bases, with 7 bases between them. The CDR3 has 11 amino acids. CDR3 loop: CASSRTYGYTF. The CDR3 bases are TGTGCCAGCAGCCGAACTTATGGCTACACCTTC.

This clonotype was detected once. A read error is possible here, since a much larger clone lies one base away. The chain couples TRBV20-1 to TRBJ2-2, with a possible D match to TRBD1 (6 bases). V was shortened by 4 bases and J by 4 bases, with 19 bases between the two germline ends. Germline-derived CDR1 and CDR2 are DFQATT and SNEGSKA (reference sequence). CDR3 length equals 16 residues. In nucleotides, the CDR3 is TGCAGTGCTAACCCGATTCAGGGGATGAGCACCGGGGAGCTGTTTTTT. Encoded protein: CSANPIQGMSTGELFF.

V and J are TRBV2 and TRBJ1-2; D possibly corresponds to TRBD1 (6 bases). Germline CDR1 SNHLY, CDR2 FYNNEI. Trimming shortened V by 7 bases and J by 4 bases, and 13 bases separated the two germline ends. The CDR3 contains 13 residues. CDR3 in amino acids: CASTPGQLYGYTF. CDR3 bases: TGTGCCAGCACACCAGGACAGCTCTATGGCTACACCTTC.

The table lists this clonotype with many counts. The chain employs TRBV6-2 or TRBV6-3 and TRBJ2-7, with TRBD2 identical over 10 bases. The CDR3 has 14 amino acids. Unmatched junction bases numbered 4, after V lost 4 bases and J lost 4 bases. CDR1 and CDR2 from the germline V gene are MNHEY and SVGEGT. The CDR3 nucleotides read TGTGCCAGCAGTTGGAATAGCGGGAGGTACGAGCAGTACTTC. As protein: CASSWNSGRYEQYF.

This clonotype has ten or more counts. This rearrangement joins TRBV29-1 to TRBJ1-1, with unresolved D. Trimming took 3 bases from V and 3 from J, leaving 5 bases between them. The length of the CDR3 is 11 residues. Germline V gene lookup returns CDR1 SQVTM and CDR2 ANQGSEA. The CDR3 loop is CSVDGDTEAFF. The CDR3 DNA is TGCAGCGTTGATGGGGACACTGAAGCTTTCTTT. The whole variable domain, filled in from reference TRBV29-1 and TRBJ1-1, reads SAVISQKPSRDICQRGTSLTIQCQVDSQVTMMFWYRQQPGQSLTLIATANQGSEATYESGFVIDKFPISRPNLTFSTLTVSNMSPEDSSIYLCSVDGDTEAFFGQGTRLTVV.

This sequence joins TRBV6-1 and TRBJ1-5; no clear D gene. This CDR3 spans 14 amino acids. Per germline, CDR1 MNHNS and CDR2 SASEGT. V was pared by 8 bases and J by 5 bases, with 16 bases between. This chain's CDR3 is CASREGGEYQPQHF. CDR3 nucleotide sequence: TGTGCCAGCCGAGAAGGTGGGGAATATCAGCCCCAGCATTTT.

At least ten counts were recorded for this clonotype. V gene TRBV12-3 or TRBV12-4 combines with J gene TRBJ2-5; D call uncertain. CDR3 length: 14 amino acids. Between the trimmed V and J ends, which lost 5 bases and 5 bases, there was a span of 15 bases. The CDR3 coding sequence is TGTGCCAGCAGTGAACCGGGCCCCGGGGAGACCCAGTACTTC. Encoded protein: CASSEPGPGETQYF.

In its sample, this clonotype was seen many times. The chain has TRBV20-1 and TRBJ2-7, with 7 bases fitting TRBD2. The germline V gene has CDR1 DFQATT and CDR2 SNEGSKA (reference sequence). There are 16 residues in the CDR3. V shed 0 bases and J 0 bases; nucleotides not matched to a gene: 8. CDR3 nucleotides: TGCAGTGCTAGAGATCTGGCGGGGGTAAGCTCCTACGAGCAGTACTTC. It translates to CSARDLAGVSSYEQYF.

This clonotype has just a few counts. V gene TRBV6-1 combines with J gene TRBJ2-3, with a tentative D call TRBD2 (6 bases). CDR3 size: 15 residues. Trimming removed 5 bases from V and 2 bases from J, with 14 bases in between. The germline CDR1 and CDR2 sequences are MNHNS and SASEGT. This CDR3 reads CASSLRDFPTDTQYF. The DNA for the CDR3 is TGTGCCAGCAGTCTCCGGGACTTTCCCACAGATACGCAGTATTTT.

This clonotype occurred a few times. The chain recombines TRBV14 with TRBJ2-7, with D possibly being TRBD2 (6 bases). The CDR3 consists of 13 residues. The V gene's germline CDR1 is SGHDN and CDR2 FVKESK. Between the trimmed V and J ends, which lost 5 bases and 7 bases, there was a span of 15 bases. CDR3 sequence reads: CASSAGRGVEQYF. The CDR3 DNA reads TGTGCCAGCAGCGCGGGACGGGGCGTGGAGCAGTACTTC. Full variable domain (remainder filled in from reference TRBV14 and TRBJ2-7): EAGVTQFPSHSVIEKGQTVTLRCDPISGHDNLYWYRRVMGKEIKFLLHFVKESKQDESGMPNNRFLAERTGGTYSTLKVQPAELEDSGVYFCASSAGRGVEQYFGPGTRLTVT.

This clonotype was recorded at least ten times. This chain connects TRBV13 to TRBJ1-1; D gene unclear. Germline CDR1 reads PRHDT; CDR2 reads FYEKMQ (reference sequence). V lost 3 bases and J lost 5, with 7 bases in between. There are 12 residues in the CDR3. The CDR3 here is CASSFSQTEAFF. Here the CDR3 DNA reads TGTGCCAGCAGCTTCTCTCAAACTGAAGCTTTCTTT. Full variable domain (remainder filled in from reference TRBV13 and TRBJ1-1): AAGVIQSPRHLIKEKRETATLKCYPIPRHDTVYWYQQGPGQDPQFLISFYEKMQSDKGSIPDRFSAQQFSDYHSELNMSSLELGDSALYFCASSFSQTEAFFGQGTRLTVV.

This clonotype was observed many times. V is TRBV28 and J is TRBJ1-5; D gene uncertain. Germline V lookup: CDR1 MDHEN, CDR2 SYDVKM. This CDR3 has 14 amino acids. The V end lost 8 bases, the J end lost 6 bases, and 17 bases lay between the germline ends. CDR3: CASLVGGLVQPQHF. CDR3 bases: TGTGCCAGCCTAGTTGGAGGGCTGGTTCAGCCCCAGCATTTT.

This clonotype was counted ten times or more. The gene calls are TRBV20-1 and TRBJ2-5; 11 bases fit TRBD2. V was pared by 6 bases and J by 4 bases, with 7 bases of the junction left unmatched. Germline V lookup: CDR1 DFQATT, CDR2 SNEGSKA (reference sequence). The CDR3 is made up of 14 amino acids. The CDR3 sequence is CSAVAGGPGETQYF. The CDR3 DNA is TGCAGTGCGGTAGCGGGAGGGCCGGGAGAGACCCAGTACTTC.

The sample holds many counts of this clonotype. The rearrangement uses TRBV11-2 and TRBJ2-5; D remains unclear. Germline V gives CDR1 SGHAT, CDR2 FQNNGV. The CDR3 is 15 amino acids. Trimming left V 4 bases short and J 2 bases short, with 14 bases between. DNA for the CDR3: TGTGCCAGCAGCTGGGCCCCGGATGTTCAAGAGACCCAGTACTTC. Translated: CASSWAPDVQETQYF. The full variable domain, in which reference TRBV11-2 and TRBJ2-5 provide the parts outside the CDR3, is EAGVAQSPRYKIIEKRQSVAFWCNPISGHATLYWYQQILGQGPKLLIQFQNNGVVDDSQLPKDRFSAERLKGVDSTLKIQPAKLEDSAVYLCASSWAPDVQETQYFGPGTRLLVL.

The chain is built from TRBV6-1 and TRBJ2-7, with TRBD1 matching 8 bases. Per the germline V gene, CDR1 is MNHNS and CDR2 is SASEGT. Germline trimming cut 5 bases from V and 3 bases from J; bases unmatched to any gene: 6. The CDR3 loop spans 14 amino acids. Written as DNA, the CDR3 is TGTGCCAGCAGTCCCAGGGGGCCGGACTACGAGCAGTACTTC. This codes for CASSPRGPDYEQYF.

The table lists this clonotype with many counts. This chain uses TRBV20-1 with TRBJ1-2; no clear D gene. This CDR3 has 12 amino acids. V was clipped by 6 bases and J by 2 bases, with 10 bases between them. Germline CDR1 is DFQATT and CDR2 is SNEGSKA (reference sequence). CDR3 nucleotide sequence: TGCAGTGCCAAAACGGGGAACTATGGCTACACCTTC. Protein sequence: CSAKTGNYGYTF.

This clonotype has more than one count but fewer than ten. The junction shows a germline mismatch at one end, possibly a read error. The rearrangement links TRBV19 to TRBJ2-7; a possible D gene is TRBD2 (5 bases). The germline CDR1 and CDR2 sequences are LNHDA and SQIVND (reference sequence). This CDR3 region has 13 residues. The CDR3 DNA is TGTGCCAGTTCTACCGGGGATACCTACGGGCAGTACTTC. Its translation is CASSTGDTYGQYF.